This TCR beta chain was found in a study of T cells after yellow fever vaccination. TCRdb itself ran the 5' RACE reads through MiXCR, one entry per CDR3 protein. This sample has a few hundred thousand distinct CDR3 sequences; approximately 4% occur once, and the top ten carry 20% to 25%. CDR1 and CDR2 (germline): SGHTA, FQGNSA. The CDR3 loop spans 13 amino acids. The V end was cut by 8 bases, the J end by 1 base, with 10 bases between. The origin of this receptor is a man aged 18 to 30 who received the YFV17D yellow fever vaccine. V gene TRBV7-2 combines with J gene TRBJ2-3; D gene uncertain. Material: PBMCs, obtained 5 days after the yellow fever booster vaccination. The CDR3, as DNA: TGTGCCAGCCGCCGTTATGGCACAGATACGCAGTATTTT. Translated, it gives CASRRYGTDTQYF.